Following are 2 T cell receptor beta chains from one sample sequenced in a study of Ad26.COV2.S vaccination and SARS-CoV-2 variants. The treatment was: around 19 received Ad26.COV2.S at low or high dose, single or two shots; a few received placebo; per-sample allocation not given. Collection of the samples took place on day 63 after the first injection of vaccine or placebo. Assay: immunoSEQ multiplex PCR; the TCRdb copy retains only in-frame clones and omits some. The table lists about 430,000 clones, 75% to 95% of them singletons. Sequencing used peripheral blood, obtained in a trial of Ad26.COV2.S vaccine versus placebo. All receptors come from a person between 18 and 60 years old who received the Ad26.COV2.S COVID-19 vaccine or a placebo.

In DNA, the CDR3 is TGTGCCAGCAGCGCCTCGACAGCTACCTACGAGCAGTACTTC. Protein product: CASSASTATYEQYF. This sequence joins TRBV7-6 and TRBJ2-7; tentative D call: TRBD1 (5 bases). V was shortened by 5 bases and J by 2 bases, with 13 bases between the two germline ends. The CDR3 is 14 residues long. Germline CDR1 is SGHVS and CDR2 is FNYEAQ.

This chain links TRBV6-6 with TRBJ2-6; possibly TRBD2 for D (6 bases). The ends were cut back, 5 bases at V and 0 bases at J, with 17 bases in the middle. Germline V gene lookup returns CDR1 MNHNY and CDR2 SVGAGI (reference sequence). The CDR3 contains 18 residues. The CDR3 loop is CASSPISGQSSGANVLTF. DNA for the CDR3: TGTGCCAGCAGTCCAATCAGCGGGCAGTCCTCTGGGGCCAACGTCCTGACTTTC.